The sequence of this TCR beta chain was determined in a study of neoadjuvant anti-PD-1 for oral cavity cancer (dated by TCRdb to the early 2020s). Notes on the research overall: Before undergoing curative-intent surgical resection, most patients got three to four biweekly nivolumab doses at 3 mg/kg. A roughly 30% response rate was observed in the parent correlative cohort, in which more than ten patients were included. Patients with complete response, partial response or stable disease by RECIST 1.1 were defined as responders, whereas patients with progression were defined as non-responders. A fourth nivolumab dose was given around day 43 to patients without progression, and definitive surgical resection was performed in those patients on days 50-56. General conclusions and limits of the study: Within PBMCs, T cell clonality (Gini index) was significantly higher in non-responders than responders after neoadjuvant nivolumab. Higher pretreatment blood Treg/Th17 ratios correlated with higher pretreatment blood TCRbeta clonality and lower post-treatment tumor TCRbeta clonality. The TCR analyses had only three patients in each response group, and the authors called for validation in larger cohorts.

For deep sequencing, each PBMC sample was run in six replicates, with libraries mostly built from 400 to 550 ng of input genomic DNA. Following the manufacturer's instructions, the team built TCRbeta libraries using the immunoSEQ hsTCRbeta kit. Sequencing of the completed libraries took place using an Illumina NovaSeq 6000 S4 flow cell after they had been pooled to roughly 2.8 nM. Turning to the authors' computational methods: The immunoSEQ Analyzer was used for raw data preprocessing and quality control. The analysis was restricted to productive rearrangements, with each unique CDR3 amino acid sequence defining a clonotype. Repertoire clonality was estimated as the Gini-Simpson index, which was computed with the R package tcR. Student's t test was used to compare Gini indices, while Pearson correlation assessed associations with tumor size change. TCRdb stores this immuneACCESS table with in-frame sequences only. Part of the clones is absent; in the studies checked, under half of the shortfall reflects unresolved V genes, and no reason is known for the rest. D and trimming come from the DNA, and the V and J calls and clone size come from that table. Across this sample there are 10,000 to 15,000 clones, with about 60% seen only once. In total, the top ten clones hold around 2.2% of the sample.

For this clone: The antigen it binds to is not known. No base quality values were provided; no much bigger clone lies one nucleotide off.

The CDR3 holds 16 amino acids from the cysteine to the phenylalanine. The sequence is cut down to CDR3 DNA, 48 bases in frame from base 1. From the germline V gene (reference sequence), CDR1 is MNHEY and CDR2 is SMNVEV. Trimming takes 4 bases from V and 0 bases from J, and the germline ends sit 13 bases apart. The sample's time point, from its label and the paper: before neoadjuvant nivolumab. The patients had newly diagnosed stage II-IVA oral cavity squamous cell carcinoma and had not received any prior systemic or radiation treatment. The cohort was made up of patients with locally advanced, HPV-negative oral cavity squamous cell carcinoma. Peripheral blood mononuclear cells were analyzed directly, without maintenance or expansion in culture. The samples were drawn from a longitudinal correlative study tied to a single-arm phase II trial testing neoadjuvant nivolumab in oral cavity squamous cell carcinoma. Subject-matched pre- and post-treatment PBMCs and tumors from three responders and three non-responders underwent genomic DNA-based TCRbeta sequencing. Peripheral blood mononuclear cells were collected once before nivolumab treatment and again after treatment, at the time of surgery. The Maxwell RSC DNA from Cells kit was used to isolate genomic DNA from PBMCs.

The receptor was isolated from a person aged 40 to 85 with oral cavity squamous cell carcinoma. The sequenced sample was PBMCs, obtained before nivolumab (anti-PD-1) treatment. The receptor chain draws on TRBV27 and TRBJ2-1; no D gene can be assigned with confidence. At the DNA level, the sequence is TGTGCCAGCAGTTCCCCTGCAGGCAGCTCCTACAATGAGCAGTTCTTC. It is translated as CASSSPAGSSYNEQFF.